The table lists the clone carrying this T cell receptor (beta chain) with a few counts. Profiles of TCR beta VDJ and CDR3 were generated from a genomic DNA template. Each CDR3 protein is one row after TCRdb ran MiXCR on the reads. This sample has about 190,000 distinct CDR3 sequences, with 40% to 50% found just once. There are 14 residues in the CDR3. In germline, CDR1 is SNHLY, CDR2 FYNNEI. V trimming: 7 bases; J trimming: 3 bases; junction bases outside the gene matches: 7. The entry originates in a study of CD8+CD57+ T cells in acquired aplastic anemia. Flow cytometry had shown expanded CD8+CD57+ cells in the patients chosen for sequencing. All participating patients were living with severe acquired aplastic anemia.

The rearrangement joins TRBV2 to TRBJ2-3; 7 bases agree with TRBD1. The sequenced sample consisted of sorted CD4+, CD8+, or CD8+CD57+ T cells (not recorded which) from PBMCs. The source of this sequence is a human donor with aplastic anemia. The CDR3 protein is CASMADRRTDTQYF. In nucleotides, the CDR3 is TGTGCCAGCATGGCGGACAGGAGAACAGATACGCAGTATTTT.